The clone carrying this T cell receptor (beta chain) was counted ten times or more. CDR1 and CDR2 (germline): GTSNPN, SVGIG (reference sequence). J was trimmed by 6 bases and V by 8 bases; bases with no gene match: 13. CDR3 length: 13 residues. Together with a sample-barcoded 5' primer, a J-beta primer mix was included in a second PCR lasting roughly 7 to 11 cycles. In TCRdb, the 5' RACE reads were re-called with MiXCR into one record per CDR3 protein. The profile covers 790,000 or so distinct CDR3 sequences, with around 50% appearing a single time and around 18% taken by the ten largest. This entry belongs to a study of blood T cells in healthy people across ages.

The chain has TRBV30 and TRBJ2-7; TRBD1 agrees at 7 bases. The sequenced sample consisted of blood. This sequence originates from a man aged 80 or over in good health. The CDR3 bases are TGTGCCCTATCTACCGGACAGGCCCGCGAGCAGTACTTC. Encoded protein: CALSTGQAREQYF.